The rows below give T cell receptor beta chains drawn from one sample of a study of chemoradiotherapy in HPV16-positive cancers. The data were produced by immunoSEQ multiplex PCR, yet TCRdb's version contains in-frame clones alone and is incomplete. Of 20,000 to 25,000 clones listed, 80% to 90% are singletons. The starting material was blood, obtained from a patient who underwent chemoradiotherapy. The receptor set was obtained from a human donor with HPV-associated anogenital cancer. Both conserved end residues are trimmed from each CDR3. The order of the fields is V gene, CDR3 length, CDR3 protein.

v_gene: TRBV28; len: 15; CDR3aa: ASSLGSLAGGRETQY
v_gene: TRBV5-5; len: 12; CDR3aa: ASSLLPVLYEQY
v_gene: TRBV2; len: 11; CDR3aa: ASRDTRSGPQH
v_gene: TRBV28; len: 10; CDR3aa: ASSQGLETQY
v_gene: TRBV18; len: 12; CDR3aa: ASSPPGQGNIQY
v_gene: TRBV10-3; len: 11; CDR3aa: AITGGTGGPAF
v_gene: TRBV5-1; len: 10; CDR3aa: ASSSSTGELF
v_gene: TRBV6-1; len: 11; CDR3aa: ASRRTSAYEQY
v_gene: TRBV5-1; len: 13; CDR3aa: ASSLDILADYEQY
v_gene: TRBV13; len: 10; CDR3aa: ASSLARNEQY
v_gene: TRBV23-1; len: 13; CDR3aa: ASSQSMGRHWEQY
v_gene: TRBV10-1; len: 13; CDR3aa: ASSESGEQLNEQF
v_gene: TRBV6-6; len: 11; CDR3aa: AISDGTVGGYT
v_gene: TRBV28; len: 13; CDR3aa: ASSPPGQGNYGYT
v_gene: TRBV5-1; len: 11; CDR3aa: ASSLDPGNTIY
v_gene: TRBV7-9; len: 13; CDR3aa: ASSLAPGQLLTQY
v_gene: TRBV7-6; len: 12; CDR3aa: ASSLISLEGEQY
v_gene: TRBV18; len: 11; CDR3aa: ASSPPGADTQY
v_gene: TRBV11-3; len: 14; CDR3aa: ASSLGLGGSYNEQF
v_gene: TRBV11-2; len: 13; CDR3aa: ASSTAGLAGDEQY
v_gene: TRBV7-2; len: 13; CDR3aa: ASSLTSTRGDTQY
v_gene: TRBV5-4; len: 13; CDR3aa: ASSTRGAWANVLT
v_gene: TRBV10-1; len: 11; CDR3aa: ASSEASRETQY
v_gene: TRBV5-4; len: 13; CDR3aa: ASSGPGRAANEQF
v_gene: TRBV11-2; len: 12; CDR3aa: ASSLGPSGNTIY
v_gene: TRBV11-3; len: 9; CDR3aa: ASRRRTEAF
v_gene: TRBV11-2; len: 16; CDR3aa: ASSLTRSLGASSYEQY
v_gene: TRBV6-5; len: 11; CDR3aa: ASRSSGSPEQY
v_gene: TRBV5-1; len: 12; CDR3aa: ASRFGREGTEAF
v_gene: TRBV5-5; len: 13; CDR3aa: ASIGTAGGTGELF
v_gene: TRBV7-2; len: 12; CDR3aa: ASSPTGVVDTIY
v_gene: TRBV6-4; len: 13; CDR3aa: ASSDSGTGANEQF
v_gene: TRBV7-8; len: 11; CDR3aa: ASSLSPNQPQH
v_gene: TRBV5-1; len: 12; CDR3aa: ASSWLGRLETQY
v_gene: TRBV5-4; len: 13; CDR3aa: ASSLARDRGLGEY
v_gene: TRBV27; len: 13; CDR3aa: ASSLKGFVSYEQY